Listed below are T cell receptor beta chains from one sample, sequenced in a study of quantifying T cell responses using KT2 cells. One entry per CDR3 protein, called by TCRdb with MiXCR from the UMI-ligation and nested PCR reads. Counted here are 25,000 to 35,000 distinct CDR3 sequences, 10% occurring once; the ten biggest clones make up about a tenth. The sequencing sample was made of PBMCs spiked with cells of the T cell clone KT2. The source of these receptors is a human donor. CDR3s include the opening cysteine and the closing phenylalanine or tryptophan. A D gene is named only where the DNA matches it firmly. The listing skips clone size in some rows; elsewhere it reads once, few, many or a size class.

V: TRBV6-5; J: TRBJ1-1; D: TRBD1; size: many; CDR3: CASSQRGRGQTEAFF; DNA: TGTGCCAGCAGCCAGAGAGGCAGGGGGCAAACTGAAGCTTTCTTT
V: TRBV19; J: TRBJ2-1; D: TRBD1; size: many; CDR3: CASSILFYSAGGIGNEQFF; DNA: TGTGCCAGTAGTATCCTCTTTTATTCGGCAGGGGGCATTGGCAATGAGCAGTTCTTC
V: TRBV12-3/TRBV12-4; J: TRBJ2-1; D: .; size: few; CDR3: CASSLSRVEQFF; DNA: TGTGCCAGCAGTTTATCCCGGGTGGAGCAGTTCTTC
V: TRBV12-3/TRBV12-4; J: TRBJ1-5; D: .; size: .; CDR3: CASRGCGQPQHF; DNA: TGTGCCAGCAGGGGGTGTGGTCAGCCCCAGCATTTT
V: TRBV12-3/TRBV12-4; J: TRBJ2-5; D: .; size: few; CDR3: CASSFYETQYF; DNA: TGTGCCAGCAGTTTCTACGAGACCCAGTACTTC
V: TRBV29-1; J: TRBJ1-1; D: .; size: .; CDR3: CSVVEQTEAFF; DNA: TGCAGCGTTGTCGAACAGACTGAAGCTTTCTTT
V: TRBV7-9; J: TRBJ2-1; D: TRBD2; size: .; CDR3: CASSPRSSGDNEQFF; DNA: TGTGCCAGCAGCCCTAGGTCCAGCGGGGACAATGAGCAGTTCTTC
V: TRBV12-3/TRBV12-4; J: TRBJ2-3; D: .; size: .; CDR3: CASSLESSYTQYF; DNA: TGTGCCAGCAGTTTAGAATCCTCCTATACGCAGTATTTT
V: TRBV12-3/TRBV12-4; J: TRBJ2-3; D: .; size: many; CDR3: CASSSGTADTQYF; DNA: TGTGCCAGCAGTTCCGGGACGGCAGATACGCAGTATTTT
V: TRBV2; J: TRBJ1-1; D: .; size: many; CDR3: CASTDLNTEAFF; DNA: TGTGCCAGCACAGACCTGAACACTGAAGCTTTCTTT
V: TRBV24-1; J: TRBJ2-3; D: TRBD1; size: many; CDR3: CATSDFTGQGRTDTQYF; DNA: TGTGCCACCAGTGATTTTACCGGACAGGGGCGGACAGATACGCAGTATTTT
V: TRBV20-1; J: TRBJ2-1; D: TRBD2; size: medium-sized; CDR3: CSATQLAGVPNEQFF; DNA: TGCAGTGCTACCCAACTAGCGGGAGTTCCCAATGAGCAGTTCTTC
V: TRBV28; J: TRBJ1-1; D: .; size: many; CDR3: CASSFMGSDTEAFF; DNA: TGTGCCAGCAGTTTTATGGGGTCCGACACTGAAGCTTTCTTT
V: TRBV4-1; J: TRBJ1-5; D: .; size: .; CDR3: CASSQVGERESNQPQHF; DNA: TGCGCCAGCAGCCAAGTCGGGGAGCGGGAGTCCAATCAGCCCCAGCATTTT
V: TRBV29-1; J: TRBJ2-1; D: .; size: many; CDR3: CSVVGTTTYNEQFF; DNA: TGCAGCGTTGTCGGAACAACTACCTACAATGAGCAGTTCTTC
V: TRBV12-3/TRBV12-4; J: TRBJ2-7; D: .; size: many; CDR3: CASTLGGYEQYF; DNA: TGTGCCAGCACCTTAGGCGGTTACGAGCAGTACTTC
V: TRBV6-1; J: TRBJ2-2; D: .; size: .; CDR3: CASKRQGDTGELFF; DNA: TGTGCCAGCAAAAGGCAGGGTGATACCGGGGAGCTGTTTTTT
V: TRBV4-2; J: TRBJ2-5; D: .; size: few; CDR3: CASSQEGEGLQETQYF; DNA: TGTGCCAGCAGCCAAGAGGGGGAAGGCCTACAAGAGACCCAGTACTTC
V: TRBV3-1; J: TRBJ2-4; D: TRBD2; size: few; CDR3: CASSPTNWGAGGLYF; DNA: TGTGCCAGCAGTCCAACAAATTGGGGAGCGGGAGGACTGTACTTC
V: TRBV29-1; J: TRBJ1-1; D: .; size: few; CDR3: CSVEDFRPTNTEAFF; DNA: TGCAGCGTTGAAGATTTTCGACCTACGAACACTGAAGCTTTCTTT